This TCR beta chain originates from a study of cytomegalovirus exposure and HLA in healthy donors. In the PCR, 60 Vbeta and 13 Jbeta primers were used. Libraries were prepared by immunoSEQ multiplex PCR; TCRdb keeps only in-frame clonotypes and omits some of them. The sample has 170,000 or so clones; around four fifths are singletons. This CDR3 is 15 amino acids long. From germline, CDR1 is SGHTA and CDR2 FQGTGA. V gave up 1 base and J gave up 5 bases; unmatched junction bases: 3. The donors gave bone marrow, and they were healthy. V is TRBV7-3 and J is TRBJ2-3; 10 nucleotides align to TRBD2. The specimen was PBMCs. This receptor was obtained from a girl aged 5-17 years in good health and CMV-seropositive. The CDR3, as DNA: TGTGCCAGCAGCTTAATCCCTAGCGGGAGAGATACGCAGTATTTT. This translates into CASSLIPSGRDTQYF.